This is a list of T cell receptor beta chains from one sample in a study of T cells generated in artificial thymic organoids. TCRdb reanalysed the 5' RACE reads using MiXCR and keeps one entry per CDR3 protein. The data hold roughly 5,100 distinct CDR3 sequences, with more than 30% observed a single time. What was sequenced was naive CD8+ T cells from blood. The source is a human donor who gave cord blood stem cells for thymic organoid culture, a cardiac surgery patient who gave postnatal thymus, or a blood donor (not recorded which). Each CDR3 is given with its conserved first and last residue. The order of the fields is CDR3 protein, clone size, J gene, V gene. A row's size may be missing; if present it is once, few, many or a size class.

CASSQYGTRAPDEQFF few TRBJ2-1 TRBV14
CASSLAESNYNEQFF - TRBJ2-1 TRBV7-2
CASSDSSSYSEQFF few TRBJ2-1 TRBV7-9
CASSYPPGKGETQYF medium-sized TRBJ2-5 TRBV12-3/TRBV12-4
CASSYTGSTDTQYF few TRBJ2-3 TRBV6-5
CASSLRSPSETQYF - TRBJ2-5 TRBV27
CASSLGTVFSYNEQFF - TRBJ2-1 TRBV27
CASSLARGRGNEQFF - TRBJ2-1 TRBV5-1
CASSTSTGTGGDGEKLFF medium-sized TRBJ1-4 TRBV21-1
CASSLAGDEQYF medium-sized TRBJ2-7 TRBV5-1
CASSYITGTGGRGTEAFF few TRBJ1-1 TRBV7-9
CASSYLLGPGTDVYEQYF once TRBJ2-7 TRBV6-2/TRBV6-3
CASSKGTSGSSTDTQYF - TRBJ2-3 TRBV21-1
CSARDGSVSNEKLFF - TRBJ1-4 TRBV20-1
CASSWGVAGGPKNTQYF medium-sized TRBJ2-3 TRBV7-8
CASSTEMASIYEQYF - TRBJ2-7 TRBV5-1
CSRGLRAREFF - TRBJ2-1 TRBV20-1
CASSANTDTQYF - TRBJ2-3 TRBV27
CASSPWGGYEQYF - TRBJ2-7 TRBV13
CSARGLAGYTDTQYF medium-sized TRBJ2-3 TRBV20-1